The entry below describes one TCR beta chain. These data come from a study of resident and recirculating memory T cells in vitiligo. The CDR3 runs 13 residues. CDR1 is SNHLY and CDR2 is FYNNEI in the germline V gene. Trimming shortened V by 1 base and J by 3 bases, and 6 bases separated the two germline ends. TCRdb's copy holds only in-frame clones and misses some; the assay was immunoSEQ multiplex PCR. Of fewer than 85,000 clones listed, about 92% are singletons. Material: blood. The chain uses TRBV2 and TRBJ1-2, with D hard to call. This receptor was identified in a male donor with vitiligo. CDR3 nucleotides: TGTGCCAGCAGTGAAGGGCAGGACTATGGCTACACCTTC. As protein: CASSEGQDYGYTF.